Below, one T cell receptor (beta chain) is given with its context. Its cognate antigen is unknown. TCRdb fed the 5' RACE reads into MiXCR, producing one record per CDR3 protein. The sample lists 390,000 or so distinct CDR3 sequences; about a fifth were seen once. These data come from a study of CD8 T cells in ankylosing spondylitis. General study findings and limits: Ankylosing spondylitis blood seemed to carry a telltale TCR beta motif made of several highly homologous variants. Both synovial fluid and blood in reactive arthritis had previously been reported to carry some motif variants.

The sequenced material came from blood, either unsorted or a sorted T cell fraction (not recorded which). The source is a male donor with ankylosing spondylitis.

The chain's CDR3 is CASSLRSVNYGYTF. As DNA, the CDR3 is TGCGCCAGCAGCTTGCGGTCGGTGAACTATGGCTACACCTTC. J is TRBJ1-2 and V is TRBV5-1; D is unresolved. CDR1 SGHRS and CDR2 YFSETQ come from the germline V gene. The V end lost 1 base, the J end lost 2 bases, and 9 bases lay between the germline ends. There are 14 residues in the CDR3.